The 3 T cell receptor beta chains listed next were all sequenced from one sample in a study of T cell clonotyping in hematopoietic cell transplantation. Time point here: recipient sample about 28 days before transplant, after cytoreduction. Profiling relied on immunoSEQ multiplex PCR, and the TCRdb table lists in-frame clones only, not all of them. Seen here are about 16,000 clones, around 93% observed once, and the top ten hold roughly 1.8%. Sequenced here: peripheral blood mononuclear cells, sampled before stem cell transplant. The origin of the receptors is a man aged 18 to 35 with biphenotypic leukemia. Some clones in this sample may be carry-over from other donors' samples.

V usage is TRBV6-5 and J usage is TRBJ1-3, with D unclear. The CDR3 runs to 15 residues. Germline values: CDR1 MNHEY, CDR2 SVGAGI. The V end was cut by 7 bases, the J end by 0 bases, with 13 bases between. The CDR3 nucleotides read TGTGCCAGCACCTCAACCGGGATCTCTGGAAACACCATATATTTT. It codes for CASTSTGISGNTIYF.

The chain couples TRBV2 to TRBJ2-7, with D unclear. The germline gives CDR1 SNHLY, CDR2 FYNNEI. The CDR3 has 14 residues. Trimming left V 6 bases short and J 2 bases short, with 14 bases between. Here the CDR3 reads CASRPLTDTYEQYF. DNA for the CDR3: TGTGCCAGCAGGCCCCTGACGGATACCTACGAGCAGTACTTC.

The chain combines TRBV27 with TRBJ1-1; D remains unclear. The CDR3 contains 14 residues. V lost 3 bases and J lost 1, with 9 bases in between. Germline V gene sequence: CDR1 MNHEY, CDR2 SMNVEV (reference sequence). CDR3 region: CASSLATQNTEAFF. Written as DNA, the CDR3 is TGTGCCAGCAGTTTGGCCACACAGAACACTGAAGCTTTCTTT.